This TCR beta chain was captured by sequencing in a study of spatial heterogeneity in lung cancer. About the study: The library had UMIs, and each TCR and UMI pair averaged more than ten raw reads.

Unmatched junction bases numbered 9, after V lost 7 bases and J lost 5 bases. Germline assignment: CDR1 GTSNPN and CDR2 SVGIG (reference sequence). The CDR3 has 14 residues. This clonotype was found many times. TCR cDNA molecules each had a unique molecular identifier. Each CDR3 protein gets one entry after TCRdb re-called the 5' RACE reads with MiXCR. This repertoire shows over 45,000 distinct CDR3 sequences, roughly 5% found once; its top ten account for around 10%. The time point: sample taken at primary tumor resection. A total of approximately 75 untreated early-stage non-small cell lung cancer patients served as donors.

The TCR comes from a male donor with early-stage non-small cell lung cancer. Sequences were derived from PBMCs, sampled at surgery. This sequence joins TRBV30 and TRBJ2-5; TRBD1 agrees at 11 bases. Here the CDR3 DNA reads TGTGCCTCCGGGACAGGGGGACCCCCGGAGACCCAGTACTTC. Its translation: CASGTGGPPETQYF.